This record looks at one TCR beta chain sequence and its context. This record comes from a study of blood T cell repertoires in COVID-19. Study context: COVID-19 samples collected from the United States, Italy and Spain covered acute and convalescent phases. PBMCs, B-cell-depleted T cells, or T cells were the source of the cDNA or gDNA that made up the material.

Trimming pared 3 bases from V and 0 bases from J, leaving 9 bases between. The CDR3 covers 15 residues. Germline V gene data show CDR1 as SGHTA and CDR2 as FQGNSA. As processed by the authors: How many nucleated cells were present was estimated from reference gene primer amplification. Method: immunoSEQ multiplex PCR; TCRdb's copy keeps in-frame clones and lacks some. From that table come the V and J calls and clone size; the DNA was used to work out D and trimming. The table includes 95,000 to 150,000 clones, 74% detected once. The chain has TRBV7-2 and TRBJ2-1; D uncertain. The sequenced sample was peripheral blood. The receptor's source is a man in his sixties with acute or convalescent COVID-19. In DNA form, the CDR3 reads TGTGCCAGCAGCTTTATTAAATCCTCCTACAATGAGCAGTTCTTC. Translation: CASSFIKSSYNEQFF. Full variable domain (rest looked up from reference TRBV7-2 and TRBJ2-1): GAGVSQSPSNKVTEKGKDVELRCDPISGHTALYWYRQSLGQGLEFLIYFQGNSAPDKSGLPSDRFSAERTGGSVSTLTIQRTQQEDSAVYLCASSFIKSSYNEQFFGPGTRLTVL.